Listed here are 14 T cell receptor beta chains from one sample, sequenced in a study of technical replicates of blood from a handful of donors. The data were produced by immunoSEQ multiplex PCR, yet TCRdb's version contains in-frame clones alone and is incomplete. The table has almost 70,000 clones, about 87% seen once. Sequenced material: PBMCs. The receptors come from a human donor in good health. Some clones in this sample may be carry-over from other donors' samples.

This clone occurred once. The rearrangement links TRBV13 to TRBJ2-3, with TRBD1 identical over 8 bases. Germline assignment: CDR1 PRHDT and CDR2 FYEKMQ (reference sequence). The V gene end was trimmed by 5 bases and the J gene end by 4 bases; junction bases not matched to a gene: 20. The CDR3 covers 19 residues. The CDR3 region has the DNA TGTGCCAGCAGCATCCGTAGGGGCCAGGGGGCATATTCGGCAGATACGCAGTATTTT. Protein product: CASSIRRGQGAYSADTQYF.

This chain uses TRBV7-9 with TRBJ1-2, with D possibly matching TRBD1 (6 bases). The CDR3 runs 14 residues. CDR1 SEHNR and CDR2 FQNEAQ come from the germline V gene (reference sequence). The V end lost 0 bases, the J end lost 8 bases, and 13 bases lay between the germline ends. Here the CDR3 reads CASSLALQGQGYTF. The CDR3 bases are TGTGCCAGCAGCTTAGCGCTTCAGGGGCAAGGCTACACCTTC.

The chain couples TRBV9 to TRBJ2-2; 7 positions match TRBD2. J lost 4 bases, V lost 0 bases, and 0 bases had no gene match. CDR3 length: 14 residues. CDR1 is SGDLS and CDR2 is YYNGEE in the germline V gene. CDR3 nucleotide sequence: TGTGCCAGCAGCGTAGGACTAGCCACCGGGGAGCTGTTTTTT. Its protein is CASSVGLATGELFF.

This clone was counted a single time. The chain employs TRBV7-2 and TRBJ2-7; TRBD1 matches 11 bases. CDR3 size: 14 residues. V gave up 5 bases and J gave up 3 bases; unmatched junction bases: 3. Germline V gene sequence: CDR1 SGHTA, CDR2 FQGNSA. The CDR3 DNA is TGTGCCAGCAGCATCGGGACAGGGGGCTACGAGCAGTACTTC. Protein: CASSIGTGGYEQYF.

V usage is TRBV5-4 and J usage is TRBJ2-3; the D gene is possibly TRBD2 (5 bases). The CDR3 has 12 amino acids. Germline V gene sequence: CDR1 SGHNT, CDR2 YYREEE (reference sequence). With 4 bases removed from V and 6 bases from J, the gap between germline ends came to 9 bases. CDR3 in amino acids: CASSRWRDTQYF. DNA for the CDR3: TGTGCCAGCAGCCGTTGGAGGGATACGCAGTATTTT.

The rearrangement joins TRBV7-2 to TRBJ2-3, with no clear D. Germline assignment: CDR1 SGHTA and CDR2 FQGNSA. V lost 0 bases to trimming and J lost 5 bases, with 15 bases between them. This CDR3 contains 16 residues. CDR3 protein: CASSLAATIRGDTQYF. Written as DNA, the CDR3 is TGTGCCAGCAGCTTAGCGGCTACGATCCGCGGAGATACGCAGTATTTT.

V is TRBV5-8 and J is TRBJ2-5; 9 positions match TRBD2. The CDR3 sequence is 16 residues long. J gave up 3 bases and V 0 bases, and 6 bases lay outside the gene matches. The germline gives CDR1 SGHTS, CDR2 YDEGEE. The CDR3 sequence is CASSLGSGGHKETQYF. Here the CDR3 DNA reads TGTGCCAGCAGCTTGGGGAGCGGGGGGCATAAAGAGACCCAGTACTTC.

This clone appeared once. The V and J genes are TRBV6-5 and TRBJ2-2; D uncertain. CDR1 is MNHEY and CDR2 is SVGAGI in the germline V gene. CDR3 length: 13 residues. V was pared by 6 bases and J by 7 bases, with 12 bases between. CDR3 nucleotides: TGTGCCAGCAGCCAACCCTCCAGCGGGGAGCTGTTTTTT. Its translation: CASSQPSSGELFF.

The chain links TRBV2 to TRBJ1-2, with D possibly TRBD1 on 6 matching bases. Germline CDR1 is SNHLY and CDR2 is FYNNEI. V was trimmed by 0 bases and J by 12 bases, leaving 14 bases between them. The length of the CDR3 is 13 residues. As DNA, the CDR3 is TGTGCCAGCAGTGAAGCGCGGGGGGGCGTTGACACCTTC. Its translation is CASSEARGGVDTF.

V is TRBV7-8 and J is TRBJ2-7, with 8 bases matching TRBD2. The germline CDR1 and CDR2 sequences are SGHVS and FQNEAQ. After removal of 1 base from V and 0 bases from J, the junction contained 2 bases not matched to a gene. The length of the CDR3 is 15 residues. CDR3 loop: CASSLDGGASYEQYF. The CDR3 bases are TGTGCCAGCAGCTTAGACGGGGGGGCCTCCTACGAGCAGTACTTC.

The chain joins TRBV9 to TRBJ2-2; a weak D match, TRBD1 (6 bases). V gave up 7 bases and J gave up 5 bases, with 15 bases separating them. This CDR3 is built from 14 residues. The germline V gene has CDR1 SGDLS and CDR2 YYNGEE. The CDR3 loop reads CASRWTDGTGELFF. In DNA form, the CDR3 reads TGTGCCAGCCGATGGACAGACGGGACCGGGGAGCTGTTTTTT. The full variable domain, in which reference TRBV9 and TRBJ2-2 provide the parts outside the CDR3, is DSGVTQTPKHLITATGQRVTLRCSPRSGDLSVYWYQQSLDQGLQFLIQYYNGEERAKGNILERFSAQQFPDLHSELNLSSLELGDSALYFCASRWTDGTGELFFGEGSRLTVL.

The rearrangement uses TRBV2 and TRBJ1-5; 8 bases are shared with TRBD1. CDR3 length: 14 residues. The V gene end was trimmed by 2 bases and the J gene end by 6 bases; junction bases not matched to a gene: 3. Germline loops: CDR1 SNHLY, CDR2 FYNNEI. DNA of the CDR3: TGTGCCAGCAGTGAACAGGGGGCCGGTCAGCCCCAGCATTTT. It encodes CASSEQGAGQPQHF. The variable domain in full, completed from reference TRBV2 and TRBJ1-5, reads EPEVTQTPSHQVTQMGQEVILRCVPISNHLYFYWYRQILGQKVEFLVSFYNNEISEKSEIFDDQFSVERPDGSNFTLKIRSTKLEDSAMYFCASSEQGAGQPQHFGDGTRLSIL.

The rearrangement uses TRBV5-1 and TRBJ2-4; the match to TRBD1 covers 9 bases. V lost 4 bases and J lost 7; bases outside the gene matches: 3. Germline CDR1 SGHRS, CDR2 YFSETQ. The CDR3 consists of 13 residues. The CDR3, as DNA: TGCGCCAGCAGCGCAGGACAGGGGAACATTCAGTACTTC. Amino acid sequence: CASSAGQGNIQYF.

V and J are TRBV27 and TRBJ1-5; 8 bases fit TRBD1. V dropped 4 bases and J dropped 3; count of bases not matched to a gene: 14. CDR1 and CDR2 (germline): MNHEY, SMNVEV (reference sequence). CDR3 size: 18 residues. The CDR3 sequence is CASSSLPPGQVYNQPQHF. The CDR3 bases are TGTGCCAGCAGTTCCCTACCGCCGGGACAGGTTTACAATCAGCCCCAGCATTTT.